The rows below give T cell receptor beta chains drawn from one sample of a study of cytomegalovirus exposure and HLA in healthy donors. Assay: immunoSEQ multiplex PCR; the TCRdb copy retains only in-frame clones and omits some. The sample carries fewer than 400,000 clones, 70% to 90% recorded once. The material sequenced was PBMCs. Every receptor here comes from a man aged 30 to 45 in good health and CMV-seronegative. Both conserved end residues are part of each CDR3.

TRBV7-9 CASTGGQSLEAFF
TRBV29-1 CSVEESSVAGQHF
TRBV29-1 CTALTETNYGYTF
TRBV2 CASMRGVGTSGYEQYF
TRBV5-6 CASSWTGAEPQHF
TRBV11-2 CASSLDWGLFYEQYF
TRBV11-2 CASSLVLAGGSYNEQFF
TRBV9 CASSPSGAGGQPQHF
TRBV15 CATSRDKRDSNYGYTF
TRBV19 CASSLNRVAYNEQFF
TRBV10-3 CAISTPPGTGGANYGYTF
TRBV6-1 CASSESGFNQPQHF
TRBV9 CASSGGSGGPYNEQFF
TRBV15 CATSSDRGPHYGYTF
TRBV14 CASSRQKIANEQFF
TRBV11-1 CASSVLANTGELFF
TRBV27 CASSYERGDNEQFF